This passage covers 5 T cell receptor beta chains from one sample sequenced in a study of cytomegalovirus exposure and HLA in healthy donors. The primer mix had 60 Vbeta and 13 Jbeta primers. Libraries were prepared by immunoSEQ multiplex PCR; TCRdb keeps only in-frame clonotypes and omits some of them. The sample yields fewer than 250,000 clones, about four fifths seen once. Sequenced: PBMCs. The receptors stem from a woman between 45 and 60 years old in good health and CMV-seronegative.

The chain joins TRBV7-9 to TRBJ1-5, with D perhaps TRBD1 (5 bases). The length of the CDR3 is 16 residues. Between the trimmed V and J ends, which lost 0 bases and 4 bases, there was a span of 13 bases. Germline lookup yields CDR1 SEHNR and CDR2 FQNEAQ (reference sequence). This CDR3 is CASSLAEGLSNQPQHF. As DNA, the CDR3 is TGTGCCAGCAGCTTAGCTGAGGGACTGTCAAATCAGCCCCAGCATTTT.

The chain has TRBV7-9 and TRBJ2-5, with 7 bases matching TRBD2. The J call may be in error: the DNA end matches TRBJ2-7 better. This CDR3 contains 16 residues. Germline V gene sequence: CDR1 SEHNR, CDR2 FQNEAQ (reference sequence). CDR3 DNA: TGTGCCAGCAGCCCTTTTGCGGGGGTTACGATCTACGAGCAGTACTTC. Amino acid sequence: CASSPFAGVTIYEQYF.

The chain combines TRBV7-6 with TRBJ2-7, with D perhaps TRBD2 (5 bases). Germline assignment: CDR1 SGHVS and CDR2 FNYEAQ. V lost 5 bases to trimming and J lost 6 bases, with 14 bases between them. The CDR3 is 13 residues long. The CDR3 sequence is CASSTKAGVEQYF. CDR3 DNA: TGTGCCAGCAGCACGAAGGCCGGGGTCGAGCAGTACTTC.

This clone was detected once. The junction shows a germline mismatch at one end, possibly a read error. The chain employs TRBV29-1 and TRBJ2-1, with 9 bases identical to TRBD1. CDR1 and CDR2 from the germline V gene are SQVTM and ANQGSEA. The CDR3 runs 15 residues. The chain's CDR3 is CSVHQGQGRRYERFF. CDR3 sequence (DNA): TGCAGCGTCCATCAAGGACAGGGGCGCCGGTATGAGCGGTTCTTC.

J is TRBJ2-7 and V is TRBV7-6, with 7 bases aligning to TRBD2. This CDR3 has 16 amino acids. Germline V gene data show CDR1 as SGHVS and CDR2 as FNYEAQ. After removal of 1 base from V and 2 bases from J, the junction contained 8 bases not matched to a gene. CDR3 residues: CASSLGGVTSPYEQYF. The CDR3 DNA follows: TGTGCCAGCAGCTTAGGGGGCGTGACTAGCCCCTACGAGCAGTACTTC. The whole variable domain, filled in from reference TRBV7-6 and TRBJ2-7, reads GAGVSQSPRYKVTKRGQDVALRCDPISGHVSLYWYRQALGQGPEFLTYFNYEAQQDKSGLPNDRFSAERPEGSISTLTIQRTEQRDSAMYRCASSLGGVTSPYEQYFGPGTRLTVT.